The entry that follows covers one T cell receptor beta chain sequence. Its antigen is undetermined. This record comes from a study of beta chain features in type 1 diabetes. Study-wide points: Shortening that was moderate but significant affected the TCRB CDR3s of Type 1 diabetes patients in all four CD4+ subsets. Within patients, naive, central memory and Treg TCRB repertoires seemed more similar than within healthy donors.

Since all of the isolated RNA was reverse transcribed, expressed TCRB transcripts were what got sequenced. Naive, central memory and regulatory T cell samples produced a mean of about 4 million reads. Repertoires were generated with immunoSEQ multiplex PCR, while TCRdb's copy carries only in-frame clones and drops some. Here the sample spans some 350,000 clones, 8% to 10% being singletons. This CDR3 is built from 10 residues. V was shortened by 7 bases and J by 7 bases, with 8 bases between the two germline ends. Per germline, CDR1 DFQATT and CDR2 SNEGSKA (reference sequence). The V and J genes are TRBV20-1 and TRBJ1-3; D is undetermined. Input material: central memory CD4+ T cells from blood. The receptor was derived from a man aged 25 to 45 with type 1 diabetes. CDR3 protein: CSVLANTIYF. CDR3 in DNA: TGCAGTGTTTTGGCGAACACCATATATTTT.